The clone carrying this T cell receptor (beta chain) occurred many times. The record originates from a study of T cell repertoires in cytomegalovirus infection. This CDR3 is 15 amino acids long. CDR1 is DFQATT and CDR2 is SNEGSKA in the germline V gene (reference sequence). TCRdb redid the calling of the reads with MiXCR, one entry per CDR3 protein. Here the sample spans just over 300,000 distinct CDR3 sequences, roughly 16% being singletons. This sequence was found in a human donor in good health (CMV status not recorded). Some clones in this sample may be carry-over from other donors' samples. The sequenced sample consisted of PBMCs. The chain carries TRBV20-1 and TRBJ2-1, with TRBD2 as a possible D gene (6 bases). As DNA, the CDR3 is TGCAGCGCCAGAGCCCTAGCGAGTTACTACAATGAGCAGTTCTTC. Translated: CSARALASYYNEQFF.